This T cell receptor beta chain was sequenced during a study of OX40 agonist ivuxolimab in advanced cancers. The germline V gene encodes CDR1 SEHNR and CDR2 FQNEAQ (reference sequence). Trimming cost V 4 bases and J 4 bases; bases outside gene matches: 11. This CDR3 contains 17 residues. The method was immunoSEQ multiplex PCR; TCRdb's version includes in-frame clones alone and lacks a portion of them. This repertoire shows about 61,000 clones, more than 65% found once; its top ten account for 0.52%. The source of this sequence is an adult with an advanced solid tumor such as melanoma, head and neck, liver or kidney cancer. V usage is TRBV7-9 and J usage is TRBJ2-5, with 11 nucleotides matching TRBD2. Here the sequenced sample was CD4+ or CD8+ T cells sorted from blood, taken in a trial of the OX40 agonist ivuxolimab. The DNA of the CDR3 is TGTGCCAGCAGCTCGCCCACTAGCGGGAGTCGAGGAGAGACCCAGTACTTC. Its translation is CASSSPTSGSRGETQYF.